The next 2 T cell receptor beta chains were all read from a single sample in a study of a mutant IDH1 vaccine in newly diagnosed glioma. Stated time point: week 35, safety follow-up. Vaccination comprised doses that each held 300 ug of mutant IDH1 20-mer peptide, plus topical imiquimod. Only in-frame clones appear in the TCRdb table, and some are missing; sequencing was by immunoSEQ multiplex PCR. The repertoire includes 35,000 to 45,000 clones, roughly 80% of them detected once, and about 4.6% sits in the top ten. These receptors have no known antigen. The sequences come from PBMCs, collected from a glioma patient whose treatment included an IDH1 peptide vaccine. The receptors were gathered from a woman between 50 and 59 years old with glioma.

V gene TRBV21-1 combines with J gene TRBJ2-1. TRBV21-1 is a pseudogene segment. The CDR3 spans 9 residues. CDR3 sequence (DNA): TGTGCCAGCAGCAGAGAGCAGTTCTTC. This codes for CASSREQFF.

The genes are TRBV9 and TRBJ1-1; D is perhaps TRBD1 (5 bases). The V end was cut by 3 bases, the J end by 1 base, with 10 bases between. This CDR3 region has 14 residues. Germline CDR1 reads SGDLS; CDR2 reads YYNGEE. CDR3: CASSARQKNTEAFF. The DNA for the CDR3 is TGTGCCAGCAGCGCCAGACAGAAGAACACTGAAGCTTTCTTT.